Below, one T cell receptor beta chain is given with its context. Its antigen is unidentified. The sample comes from a study of cytomegalovirus exposure and HLA in healthy donors. Findings and limits, study-wide: Analysis was carried out at a later point, and it linked a missense DCLRE1C variant to TCR beta V- and J-gene trimming.

The PCR used 60 Vbeta and 13 Jbeta primers. Authors' methods: A later analysis tallied 65 million to 85 million unique TCR beta chains, around 12 million of them shared. The method was immunoSEQ multiplex PCR; TCRdb's version includes in-frame clones alone and lacks a portion of them. V and J calls and clone size are those listed in that table; D and trimming were worked out from the DNA. The sample carries about 160,000 clones, 77% recorded once. The trim removed 4 bases at V and 0 bases at J, leaving 4 bases unmatched. This CDR3 is built from 15 residues. Germline CDR1 is SGDLS and CDR2 is YYNGEE. Though probably carrying unrecorded immune exposures, donors were nominally healthy at sampling.

This clonotype originated in a woman aged 25-40 years in good health and CMV-seronegative. Sequencing was carried out using PBMCs. The rearrangement links TRBV9 to TRBJ1-1, with 9 bases identical to TRBD1. The CDR3 nucleotides read TGTGCCAGCAGCACCACAGGGGGCTTGAACACTGAAGCTTTCTTT. Protein sequence: CASSTTGGLNTEAFF.